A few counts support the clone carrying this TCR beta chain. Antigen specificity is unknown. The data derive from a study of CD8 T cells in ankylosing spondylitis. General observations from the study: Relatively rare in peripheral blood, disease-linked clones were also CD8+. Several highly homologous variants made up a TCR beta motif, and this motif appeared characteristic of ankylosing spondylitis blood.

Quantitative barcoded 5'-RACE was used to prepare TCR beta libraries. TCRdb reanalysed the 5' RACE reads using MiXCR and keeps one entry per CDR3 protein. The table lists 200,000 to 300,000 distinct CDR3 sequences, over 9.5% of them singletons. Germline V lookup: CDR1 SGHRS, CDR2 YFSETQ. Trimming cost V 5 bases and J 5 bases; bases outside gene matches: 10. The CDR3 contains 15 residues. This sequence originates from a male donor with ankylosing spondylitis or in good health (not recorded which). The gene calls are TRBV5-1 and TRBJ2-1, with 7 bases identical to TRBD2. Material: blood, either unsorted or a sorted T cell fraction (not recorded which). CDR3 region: CASSGEGRSDNEQFF. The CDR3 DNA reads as TGCGCCAGCAGTGGGGAGGGGAGATCGGACAATGAGCAGTTCTTC.